Below, 14 T cell receptor beta chains from the same sample are listed, as sequenced in a study of T cells in Graves' hyperthyroidism and ophthalmopathy (dated 2019 in TCRdb). The library was made by multiplex PCR. This sample was sequenced with an Illumina HiSeq 2000. Amplification of TCR beta CDR3 regions was carried out from RNA transcripts. A first-round RT-PCR of the TCR CDR3 used the HTBI primer set with the Qiagen OneStep RT-PCR kit. The raw public reads went through TCRdb reprocessing: fastp at Q25, MiXCR clone calling, in-frame beta chains kept. Rows with one shared CDR3 protein collapse into an entry with the most common genes and DNA. The sample has around 340,000 distinct CDR3 sequences on record, approximately 18% of them singletons. Around a third of the sample belongs to the ten largest clones. The sample comprised blood. These receptors came from a woman younger than 45 with Graves' hyperthyroidism that later progressed to Graves' ophthalmopathy.

This clonotype was detected ten times or more. The chain carries TRBV12-3 or TRBV12-4 and TRBJ2-7, with D possibly called TRBD1 or TRBD2 (5 bases each). The length of the CDR3 is 17 residues. V was clipped by 8 bases and J by 1 base, with 24 bases between them. The CDR3 DNA is TGTGCCAGCGGGGGTAGGGGCAACCCCCGTAAGTCCTACGAGCAGTACTTC. Residues: CASGGRGNPRKSYEQYF.

This clonotype has a count of ten or more. CDR3 loop: CASSLVWSGAYEQYF. CDR3 nucleotide sequence: TGCGCCAGCAGCCTGGTTTGGTCGGGGGCCTACGAGCAGTACTTC. The chain recombines TRBV5-1 with TRBJ2-7; D is possibly TRBD2 (6 bases). The CDR3 extends over 15 amino acids. V shed 4 bases and J shed 2 bases, with 16 bases lying between them. Germline V lookup: CDR1 SGHRS, CDR2 YFSETQ.

This clonotype was seen ten or more times. This chain uses TRBV20-1 with TRBJ2-7, with D hard to call. This CDR3 is built from 15 residues. V lost 0 bases to trimming and J lost 7 bases, with 19 bases between them. CDR1 and CDR2 (germline): DFQATT, SNEGSKA (reference sequence). Here the CDR3 DNA reads TGCAGTGCTAGAGATTTTTTCTCTGAGCTGGGGGAGCAGTACTTC. Its protein is CSARDFFSELGEQYF.

This clonotype was found a few times. The CDR3 nucleotides are TGTGCCGCGACAGGGCATGAGGATTCACCCCTCCACTTT. It is translated as CAATGHEDSPLHF. The gene calls are TRBV10-3 and TRBJ1-6, with 7 bases identical to TRBD1. V shed 11 bases and J 8 bases; nucleotides not matched to a gene: 9. The CDR3 extends over 13 amino acids. Germline lookup yields CDR1 ENHRY and CDR2 SYGVKD.

The chain employs TRBV4-2 and TRBJ1-3; perhaps TRBD1 as D (5 bases). V was pared by 0 bases and J by 0 bases, with 12 bases between. Germline V lookup: CDR1 LGHNA, CDR2 YNFKEQ. The CDR3 is made up of 17 amino acids. CDR3 amino acids: CASSQDEGKSSGNTIYF. CDR3 DNA sequence: TGTGCCAGCAGCCAAGATGAGGGGAAGAGCTCTGGAAACACCATATATTTT.

This clonotype was detected many times. The V gene is TRBV28, the J gene TRBJ1-4; 9 bases fit TRBD1. Germline assignment: CDR1 MDHEN and CDR2 SYDVKM. This CDR3 is 16 amino acids long. V lost 3 bases, J lost 8 bases, and 10 bases stayed unmatched. The CDR3 loop reads CASSLSGTGFREKLFF. The DNA for the CDR3 is TGTGCCAGCAGTTTGTCCGGGACAGGGTTTCGCGAAAAACTGTTTTTT.

Ten or more counts support this clonotype. The chain recombines TRBV3-1 with TRBJ2-1; possible D gene TRBD2, 5 bases. The CDR3 runs to 13 residues. Looked up from germline, CDR1 is LGHDT and CDR2 is YNNKEL (reference sequence). V was trimmed by 1 base and J by 6 bases, leaving 7 bases between them. CDR3 bases: TGTGCCAGCAGCCAAGGAGGGATCAATGAGCAGTTCTTC. This translates into CASSQGGINEQFF.

This clonotype was recorded a few times. The chain is built from TRBV29-1 and TRBJ1-1; TRBD1 matches 9 bases. The J segment lost 11 bases and the V segment lost 7 bases, leaving 8 bases of the junction unmatched. CDR1 SQVTM and CDR2 ANQGSEA come from the germline V gene. CDR3 length: 11 residues. The CDR3 nucleotides read TGCAGCGCCCAGGGGGACAGGGCCGCTTTCTTT. It codes for CSAQGDRAAFF. The full variable domain, rest sourced from reference TRBV29-1 and TRBJ1-1, is SAVISQKPSRDICQRGTSLTIQCQVDSQVTMMFWYRQQPGQSLTLIATANQGSEATYESGFVIDKFPISRPNLTFSTLTVSNMSPEDSSIYLCSAQGDRAAFFGQGTRLTVV.

The CDR3 spells CASSSEGNEQFF. The DNA of the CDR3 is TGTGCCAGCAGCTCCGAGGGCAATGAGCAGTTCTTC. The chain joins TRBV11-2 to TRBJ2-1, with a tentative D call TRBD2 (5 bases). The germline V gene encodes CDR1 SGHAT and CDR2 FQNNGV. Trimming removed 4 bases from V and 6 bases from J, with 7 bases in between. The CDR3 is 12 residues long. Full variable domain (rest looked up from reference TRBV11-2 and TRBJ2-1): EAGVAQSPRYKIIEKRQSVAFWCNPISGHATLYWYQQILGQGPKLLIQFQNNGVVDDSQLPKDRFSAERLKGVDSTLKIQPAKLEDSAVYLCASSSEGNEQFFGPGTRLTVL.

This clonotype came up many times. This chain connects TRBV19 to TRBJ1-2; maybe TRBD1 (6 bases). CDR3 length: 15 amino acids. Trimming cost V 5 bases and J 6 bases, with 19 bases left between them. In germline, CDR1 is LNHDA, CDR2 SQIVND (reference sequence). The chain's CDR3 is CASSLVQGYGHGYTF. CDR3 in DNA: TGTGCCAGTAGTCTAGTACAGGGATACGGCCATGGCTACACCTTC.

This clonotype was observed many times. The chain links TRBV7-9 to TRBJ2-7; TRBD1 is a possible D gene (5 bases). Germline-derived CDR1 and CDR2 are SEHNR and FQNEAQ (reference sequence). The CDR3 has 13 residues. Trimming shortened V by 5 bases and J by 4 bases, and 12 bases separated the two germline ends. In nucleotides, the CDR3 is TGTGCCAGCAGCCCCGACAGCTTATACGAGCAGTACTTC. It translates to CASSPDSLYEQYF. The whole variable domain, remainder taken from reference TRBV7-9 and TRBJ2-7, is DTGVSQNPRHKITKRGQNVTFRCDPISEHNRLYWYRQTLGQGPEFLTYFQNEAQLEKSRLLSDRFSAERPKGSFSTLEIQRTEQGDSAMYLCASSPDSLYEQYFGPGTRLTVT.

This clonotype was counted at least ten times. The CDR3, as DNA: TGTGCCATCAAGGTTGAGGGCTCCTACGAGCAGTACTTC. Amino acids: CAIKVEGSYEQYF. This chain links TRBV10-3 with TRBJ2-7; perhaps TRBD2 as D (5 bases). The CDR3 is made up of 13 amino acids. The germline gives CDR1 ENHRY, CDR2 SYGVKD. Trimming took off 7 bases at V and 0 bases at J, with 10 bases between the two ends.

This clonotype was seen many times. The CDR3 DNA is TGTGCCAGCAGCGGTCCAGCGGGAGGGCCAGTCAGCGGGGAGCTGTTTTTT. Protein product: CASSGPAGGPVSGELFF. The V and J genes are TRBV7-8 and TRBJ2-2; 10 bases match TRBD2. The CDR3 contains 17 residues. From germline, CDR1 is SGHVS and CDR2 FQNEAQ. Trimming took 5 bases from V and 7 from J; bases not matched to a gene: 13. Variable domain in full (rest from reference TRBV7-8 and TRBJ2-2): GAGVSQSPRYKVAKRGQDVALRCDPISGHVSLFWYQQALGQGPEFLTYFQNEAQLDKSGLPSDRFFAERPEGSVSTLKIQRTQQEDSAVYLCASSGPAGGPVSGELFFGEGSRLTVL.

The table lists this clonotype with many counts. The genes are TRBV24-1 and TRBJ2-1, with 14 nucleotides matching TRBD2. CDR3 length equals 15 residues. Germline V CDR1 and CDR2: KGHDR, SFDVKD. The junction had 5 bases not matched to a gene; V was cut back by 5 bases and J by 9 bases. CDR3 protein: CATSGPGLAGVEQFF. The CDR3 bases are TGTGCCACCAGTGGTCCGGGACTAGCGGGAGTTGAGCAGTTCTTC.